The 13 T cell receptor beta chains below were found in one sample sequenced in a study of control samples from healthy donors and cancer patients. The assay was immunoSEQ multiplex PCR, and TCRdb's table has in-frame clones only and misses some. Among fewer than 100,000 clones listed, approximately 82% were seen once. Sequenced input: blood. The receptors come from a woman between 55 and 75 years old in good health.

This clone is judged medium-sized. This chain connects TRBV18 to TRBJ2-5, with 8 bases matching TRBD2. The CDR3 extends over 14 amino acids. CDR1 is KGHSH and CDR2 is LQKENI in the germline V gene. The V gene end was trimmed by 6 bases and the J gene end by 5 bases; junction bases not matched to a gene: 8. CDR3 residues: CASSPTSAWETQYF. The CDR3 coding sequence is TGTGCCAGCTCTCCGACTAGCGCGTGGGAGACCCAGTACTTC. Full variable domain (remainder filled in from reference TRBV18 and TRBJ2-5): NAGVMQNPRHLVRRRGQEARLRCSPMKGHSHVYWYRQLPEEGLKFMVYLQKENIIDESGMPKERFSAEFPKEGPSILRIQQVVRGDSAAYFCASSPTSAWETQYFGPGTRLLVL.

This chain connects TRBV28 to TRBJ2-1; the match to TRBD1 covers 7 bases. V lost 6 bases and J lost 9; bases outside the gene matches: 11. CDR1 and CDR2 (germline): MDHEN, SYDVKM. The CDR3 extends over 14 amino acids. The CDR3 DNA is TGTGCCAGCAGCACTCGGACAGGAGGCGGTGAGCAGTTCTTC. Protein product: CASSTRTGGGEQFF.

This clone was counted once. This rearrangement joins TRBV9 to TRBJ1-5, with 10 positions matching TRBD1. V shed 3 bases and J 1 base; nucleotides not matched to a gene: 4. Germline V CDR1 and CDR2: SGDLS, YYNGEE. This CDR3 region has 16 residues. This chain's CDR3 is CASSGGQGQSNQPQHF. The CDR3 DNA is TGTGCCAGCAGCGGGGGACAGGGGCAGAGCAATCAGCCCCAGCATTTT. The whole variable domain, filled in from reference TRBV9 and TRBJ1-5, reads DSGVTQTPKHLITATGQRVTLRCSPRSGDLSVYWYQQSLDQGLQFLIQYYNGEERAKGNILERFSAQQFPDLHSELNLSSLELGDSALYFCASSGGQGQSNQPQHFGDGTRLSIL.

The chain combines TRBV7-7 with TRBJ2-2; perhaps D is TRBD1 or TRBD2 (5 bases each). Between the trimmed V and J ends, which lost 5 bases and 4 bases, there was a span of 14 bases. There are 15 residues in the CDR3. The V gene's germline CDR1 is SSHAT and CDR2 FNYEAQ (reference sequence). The CDR3 DNA follows: TGTGCCAGCAGCCCTGGGCCGGGGCCCACCGGGGAGCTGTTTTTT. It yields the protein CASSPGPGPTGELFF.

In DNA form, the CDR3 reads TGTGCCAGCAGCGCCGGGACGGTGAACACTGAAGCTTTCTTT. This gives the protein CASSAGTVNTEAFF. The chain employs TRBV7-2 and TRBJ1-1, with a weak D call TRBD1 (5 bases). This CDR3 is built from 14 residues. Germline V CDR1 and CDR2: SGHTA, FQGNSA. With 5 bases removed from V and 0 bases from J, the gap between germline ends came to 10 bases.

The rearrangement links TRBV6-4 to TRBJ1-6; 7 nucleotides match TRBD1. Germline V gene sequence: CDR1 MRHNA, CDR2 SNTAGT. J gave up 7 bases and V 6 bases, and 3 bases lay outside the gene matches. The CDR3 consists of 13 residues. In DNA form, the CDR3 reads TGTGCCAGCAGGGGACAGCTCAATTCACCCCTCCACTTT. It translates to CASRGQLNSPLHF.

The chain is built from TRBV20-1 and TRBJ1-3; possible D gene TRBD1, 6 bases. CDR1 DFQATT and CDR2 SNEGSKA come from the germline V gene (reference sequence). The CDR3 spans 15 residues. V lost 3 bases and J 4 bases, leaving 16 bases between the germline ends. Written as DNA, the CDR3 is TGCAGTGCTAGTGGGTCTGGGACATCCGGAAACACCATATATTTT. Protein product: CSASGSGTSGNTIYF.

CDR3 coding DNA: TGTGCCAGCAGCCTCGGGACAGCTTCCGAAAAACTGTTTTTT. Translation gives CASSLGTASEKLFF. The chain uses TRBV6-5 and TRBJ1-4; TRBD1 agrees at 7 bases. This CDR3 has 14 residues. Looked up from germline, CDR1 is MNHEY and CDR2 is SVGAGI. The V segment lost 6 bases and the J segment 8 bases; nucleotides outside the gene matches: 9.

This chain links TRBV10-2 with TRBJ2-2; perhaps TRBD2 as D (5 bases). The germline V and J ends were trimmed by 7 bases and 2 bases, with 11 bases remaining between them. CDR1 WSHSY and CDR2 SAAADI come from the germline V gene. The CDR3 is made up of 14 amino acids. The chain's CDR3 is CASTADYNTGELFF. The CDR3 region has the DNA TGCGCCAGCACTGCAGACTATAACACCGGGGAGCTGTTTTTT.

The rearrangement uses TRBV19 and TRBJ1-3; 7 bases are shared with TRBD1. This CDR3 is 15 amino acids long. V trimming: 6 bases; J trimming: 0 bases; junction bases outside the gene matches: 5. The germline gives CDR1 LNHDA, CDR2 SQIVND (reference sequence). CDR3 in DNA: TGTGCCAGTAGGATACAGGGGAACTCTGGAAACACCATATATTTT. It is translated as CASRIQGNSGNTIYF.

This chain connects TRBV19 to TRBJ1-4; D not certain. This CDR3 has 16 residues. Germline CDR1 reads LNHDA; CDR2 reads SQIVND (reference sequence). V lost 1 base to trimming and J lost 1 base, with 10 bases between them. The CDR3 loop reads CASSIVGRQTNEKLFF. CDR3 bases: TGTGCCAGTAGTATAGTAGGACGTCAAACTAATGAAAAACTGTTTTTT.

The rearrangement links TRBV4-1 to TRBJ1-2; D not resolved. CDR3 length equals 14 residues. V was shortened by 1 base and J by 5 bases, with 11 bases between the two germline ends. Germline V lookup: CDR1 MGHRA, CDR2 YSYEKL. The CDR3 sequence: CASSQVGRDYGYTF. CDR3 bases: TGCGCCAGCAGCCAAGTAGGGCGGGATTATGGCTACACCTTC.

The V gene is TRBV7-2, the J gene TRBJ1-5; no definite D call. Germline lookup yields CDR1 SGHTA and CDR2 FQGNSA. Trimming stripped 1 base from V and 1 base from J, with 8 bases between. The CDR3 spans 15 residues. The CDR3 region has the DNA TGTGCCAGCAGCTTAGGGTCGGGAAGCAATCAGCCCCAGCATTTT. As protein: CASSLGSGSNQPQHF.